Below are 7 T cell receptor beta chains sequenced from a single sample in a study of blood T cell repertoires in COVID-19 (dated by TCRdb to the early 2020s). The protocol used for the library was the immunoSEQ multiplex PCR assay. TCRdb stores this immuneACCESS table with in-frame sequences only. Part of the clones is absent; in the studies checked, under half of the shortfall reflects unresolved V genes, and no reason is known for the rest. The sample profile shows roughly 36,000 clones; about 89% of them were found once. 10% of the sample lies in the top ten. Specimen: peripheral blood. Receptor source: a man older than 75 with active COVID-19.

CDR3 DNA sequence: TGTGCCAGTGCTAGGGGGGGAGAAGGGACTGAAGCTTTCTTT. Translation gives CASARGGEGTEAFF. This sequence joins TRBV19 and TRBJ1-1; D is possibly TRBD1 (6 bases). The germline V and J ends were trimmed by 8 bases and 5 bases, with 18 bases remaining between them. CDR1 is LNHDA, CDR2 SQIVND, per germline (reference sequence). The CDR3 loop spans 14 amino acids.

With respect to this clone: At one end the junction does not follow the germline gene, possibly because of a read error. This chain links TRBV15 with TRBJ2-3; TRBD2 matches at 8 bases. Germline CDR1 and CDR2: LNHNV and YYDKDF (reference sequence). This CDR3 region has 13 residues. The CDR3 protein is CATSRAGVDTQYF. The CDR3 bases are TGTGCCACCAGTAGAGCGGGAGTGGATACGCAGTATTTT.

The rearrangement uses TRBV7-6 and TRBJ1-6, with 9 bases fitting TRBD1. Unmatched junction bases numbered 4, after V lost 1 base and J lost 9 bases. The germline CDR1 and CDR2 sequences are SGHVS and FNYEAQ. This CDR3 spans 15 amino acids. The CDR3 protein is CASSLGRTGVSPLHF. The CDR3 DNA follows: TGTGCCAGCAGCTTAGGCAGGACAGGGGTTTCACCCCTCCACTTT.

This clone was seen only a few times. The chain is built from TRBV7-9 and TRBJ1-1; no firm D call. The CDR3 is 12 amino acids. The germline V and J ends were trimmed by 6 bases and 6 bases, with 11 bases remaining between them. Germline assignment: CDR1 SEHNR and CDR2 FQNEAQ (reference sequence). CDR3 DNA: TGTGCCAGCAGTGTTCGGTTCGCTGAAGCTTTCTTT. Translating it yields CASSVRFAEAFF.

This clone has a handful of counts. The chain has TRBV25-1 and TRBJ2-1, with D possibly TRBD2 on 5 matching bases. CDR1 and CDR2 from the germline V gene are MGHDK and SYGVNS. The CDR3 totals 15 residues. The V gene lost 5 bases and the J gene lost 4 bases, with 15 bases spanning the gap. The CDR3 spells CASSHGGSIYNEQFF. Here the CDR3 DNA reads TGTGCCAGCAGTCACGGTGGGAGTATATACAATGAGCAGTTCTTC.

This chain joins TRBV4-1 and TRBJ2-7; 15 bases line up with TRBD2. CDR3 length: 15 amino acids. V lost 4 bases to trimming and J lost 4 bases; unmatched junction nucleotides: 2. CDR1 is MGHRA, CDR2 YSYEKL, per germline. The CDR3, as DNA: TGCGCCAGCAGCCCTGGGACTAGCGGGAGGTACGAGCAGTACTTC. Encoded protein: CASSPGTSGRYEQYF.

The chain is built from TRBV9 and TRBJ2-2; D gene uncertain. Trimming removed 0 bases from V and 2 bases from J, with 8 bases in between. Germline-derived CDR1 and CDR2 are SGDLS and YYNGEE. This CDR3 comprises 15 residues. The CDR3 coding sequence is TGTGCCAGCAGCGTAGAATCATTTAACACCGGGGAGCTGTTTTTT. This sequence encodes CASSVESFNTGELFF. Supplemented by reference TRBV9 and TRBJ2-2, the full variable domain reads DSGVTQTPKHLITATGQRVTLRCSPRSGDLSVYWYQQSLDQGLQFLIQYYNGEERAKGNILERFSAQQFPDLHSELNLSSLELGDSALYFCASSVESFNTGELFFGEGSRLTVL.